This TCR beta chain was found in a study of identifying expanded T cells in peripheral blood. General study results and limits: Across healthy donors, higher total template counts meant significantly greater approximately 2-week count variance.

As for this clone: Its antigen is unidentified.

Clones were sequenced by immunoSEQ multiplex PCR, and TCRdb holds only the in-frame ones, with some missing. The table includes roughly 61,000 clones, roughly 90% detected once. Collection occurred without any documented infections or immune events in donors. Trimming took off 1 base at V and 0 bases at J, with 13 bases between the two ends. The CDR3 has 17 amino acids. Germline V gene data show CDR1 as SGHTA and CDR2 as FQGNSA. J is TRBJ2-1 and V is TRBV7-2, with D unresolved. Sequences were obtained from blood. The origin of this receptor is a person aged 18 to 75 in good health. The CDR3 reads CASSLVPALSSYNEQFF. The CDR3 nucleotides are TGTGCCAGCAGCTTAGTTCCAGCCCTAAGCTCCTACAATGAGCAGTTCTTC.